Listed below are T cell receptor beta chains from one sample, sequenced in a study of PD-1 blockade in classical Hodgkin lymphoma. TCRdb's copy holds only in-frame clones and misses some; the assay was immunoSEQ multiplex PCR. The sample has roughly 13,000 clones, about nine tenths seen once. This specimen consisted of peripheral blood mononuclear cells (PBMCs), obtained at baseline. These receptors were taken from a human donor with classical Hodgkin lymphoma. Each CDR3 is given with its conserved first and last residue. A D gene is named only where the DNA matches it firmly. Some rows have no size entry. The others give once, few or many, or a class for an expanded clone.

j_call d_call v_call clone_size cdr3_aa cdr3_nt
TRBJ1-2 NA TRBV28 NA CASWTPHGDYGYTF TGTGCCAGTTGGACACCCCACGGGGACTATGGCTACACCTTC
TRBJ2-5 NA TRBV11-2 NA CASSYTGSETQYF TGTGCCAGCAGCTATACAGGGTCAGAGACCCAGTACTTC
TRBJ2-4 NA TRBV13 NA CASSLRGREKNIQYF TGTGCCAGCAGCTTGAGGGGCAGGGAAAAAAACATTCAGTACTTC
TRBJ1-1 TRBD1 TRBV7-2 NA CASSFRPFAADRANTEAFF TGTGCCAGCAGCTTTAGGCCCTTCGCCGCGGACAGGGCTAACACTGAAGCTTTCTTT
TRBJ2-2 NA TRBV14 NA CASSLRGRGASGELFF TGTGCCAGCAGCCTCCGGGGAAGGGGGGCGTCCGGGGAGCTGTTTTTT
TRBJ1-4 NA TRBV5-1 NA CASSLSSTNEKLFF TGCGCCAGCAGCCTCAGCTCAACTAATGAAAAACTGTTTTTT
TRBJ2-3 NA TRBV5-1 few CASRVFGYRSTDTQYF TGCGCCAGCCGGGTGTTCGGGTATAGGTCCACAGATACGCAGTATTTT
TRBJ1-2 NA TRBV5-1 NA CASSPLGSTGYGYTF TGCGCCAGCAGCCCCCTCGGGTCGACTGGGTATGGCTACACCTTC
TRBJ2-5 NA TRBV28 NA CASKRFSREQETQYF TGTGCCAGCAAAAGGTTTAGCAGAGAACAAGAGACCCAGTACTTC
TRBJ2-7 NA TRBV2 NA CASRQGSYEQYF TGTGCCAGCAGGCAGGGGTCCTACGAGCAGTACTTC
TRBJ2-3 NA TRBV15 NA CATSSPDSPSTDTQYF TGTGCCACCAGCAGCCCAGACAGCCCCAGCACAGATACGCAGTATTTT
TRBJ2-7 NA TRBV5-1 NA CASSLEWGEQYF TGCGCCAGCAGCTTGGAGTGGGGCGAGCAGTACTTC
TRBJ2-7 NA TRBV5-1 NA CASSLAGVYEQYF TGCGCCAGCAGCTTGGCGGGAGTATACGAGCAGTACTTC
TRBJ1-2 TRBD1 TRBV27 NA CASSPYRGIRGYTF TGTGCCAGCAGTCCGTACAGGGGGATTAGGGGCTACACCTTC
TRBJ1-5 TRBD1 TRBV27 NA CASSAWTGINQPQHF TGTGCCAGCAGTGCTTGGACAGGGATCAATCAGCCCCAGCATTTT
TRBJ2-3 NA TRBV7-9 NA CASSLVPVGTDTQYF TGTGCCAGCAGCTTAGTACCAGTTGGCACAGATACGCAGTATTTT
TRBJ1-2 NA TRBV6-6 NA CASSFTIANYGYTF TGTGCCAGCAGTTTTACCATAGCTAACTATGGCTACACCTTC
TRBJ1-1 NA TRBV6-1 NA CASSRVLNTEAFF TGTGCCAGCAGTCGGGTCTTGAACACTGAAGCTTTCTTT
TRBJ2-1 TRBD1 TRBV5-1 NA CASSTRTGGASNEQFF TGCGCCAGCAGCACCCGGACAGGTGGGGCTTCCAATGAGCAGTTCTTC
TRBJ1-5 NA TRBV10-2 NA CASSESTLYQPQHF TGCGCCAGCAGTGAGTCGACCTTGTATCAGCCCCAGCATTTT
TRBJ2-2 NA TRBV5-1 NA CASRHLGQGPTGELFF TGCGCCAGCAGACATCTAGGGCAGGGGCCCACCGGGGAGCTGTTTTTT
TRBJ1-1 TRBD1 TRBV5-4 NA CASSAGTANTEAFF TGTGCCAGCAGCGCCGGGACAGCCAACACTGAAGCTTTCTTT
TRBJ2-3 NA TRBV10-1 NA CASSEATWSRTDTQYF TGCGCCAGCAGTGAGGCCACTTGGAGTCGTACAGATACGCAGTATTTT
TRBJ2-7 NA TRBV2 NA CASTAGIYEQYF TGTGCCAGCACAGCAGGGATCTACGAGCAGTACTTC
TRBJ2-5 NA TRBV5-1 NA CASSLGEMRTQYF TGCGCCAGCAGCTTGGGTGAGATGAGGACCCAGTACTTC
TRBJ2-1 TRBD2 TRBV6-1 NA CASKSLAGDNEQFF TGTGCCAGCAAGTCACTAGCGGGAGACAATGAGCAGTTCTTC
TRBJ1-6 TRBD1 TRBV5-6 NA CASSFGTGGYGSPLHF TGTGCCAGCAGTTTCGGGACAGGGGGCTACGGTTCACCCCTCCACTTT
TRBJ1-5 NA TRBV5-1 once CASSLGAGDQPQHF TGCGCCAGCAGCTTGGGGGCAGGGGATCAGCCCCAGCATTTT
TRBJ2-1 NA TRBV18 NA CASSPYSYNEQFF TGTGCCAGCTCACCTTATTCCTACAATGAGCAGTTCTTC
TRBJ2-5 NA TRBV9 once CASSPYARTVSHWETQYF TGTGCCAGCAGCCCTTATGCCCGGACTGTCTCGCATTGGGAGACCCAGTACTTC
TRBJ1-6 NA TRBV4-1 NA CASSQETGKENSPLHF TGCGCCAGCAGCCAAGAAACGGGTAAGGAAAATTCACCCCTCCACTTT
TRBJ2-4 NA TRBV5-1 NA CASSLGDSARNIQYF TGCGCCAGCAGCTTGGGAGACAGCGCCCGGAACATTCAGTACTTC
TRBJ2-2 NA TRBV27 NA CASSSTWGETTGELFF TGTGCCAGCAGTTCGACGTGGGGGGAAACTACCGGGGAGCTGTTTTTT
TRBJ1-5 NA TRBV18 once CATAGGEGNQPQHF TGTGCCACTGCGGGGGGGGAAGGCAATCAGCCCCAGCATTTT
TRBJ2-3 NA TRBV5-1 NA CASSFHLTGTSGTDTQYF TGCGCCAGCAGCTTCCACCTTACCGGGACATCTGGAACAGATACGCAGTATTTT
TRBJ1-2 NA TRBV6-5 NA CASSYSSVRAWTF TGTGCCAGCAGTTACTCTTCAGTCAGGGCATGGACCTTC
TRBJ1-1 TRBD1 TRBV7-9 NA CASSFMGADRGTEAFF TGTGCCAGCAGCTTTATGGGGGCAGACAGGGGCACTGAAGCTTTCTTT
TRBJ2-7 NA TRBV25-1 NA CASSTLPGPSPEQYF TGTGCCAGCAGTACCTTGCCGGGACCTTCGCCCGAGCAGTACTTC
TRBJ2-7 NA TRBV7-3 once CASSLTSGEEGYEQYF TGTGCCAGCAGCTTAACTTCAGGGGAGGAGGGGTACGAGCAGTACTTC
TRBJ1-1 NA TRBV7-8 NA CASSLVQDTEAFF TGTGCCAGCAGCTTAGTACAGGACACTGAAGCTTTCTTT
TRBJ2-1 TRBD2 TRBV29-1 few CSVDSRGGSYNEQFF TGCAGCGTTGACTCCCGGGGGGGCTCCTACAATGAGCAGTTCTTC
TRBJ1-1 NA TRBV11-2 NA CASSLTMGVRNTEAFF TGTGCCAGCAGCCTCACGATGGGGGTTAGGAACACTGAAGCTTTCTTT
TRBJ2-1 TRBD1 TRBV5-1 NA CASSLAGGPNEQFF TGCGCCAGCAGCTTAGCAGGGGGCCCTAATGAGCAGTTCTTC
TRBJ1-5 NA TRBV28 NA CASSLPTLGNQPQHF TGTGCCAGCAGTCTCCCGACTCTGGGTAATCAGCCCCAGCATTTT
TRBJ2-1 NA TRBV7-9 NA CASSLSPTRNEQFF TGTGCCAGCAGCCTGTCCCCCACTAGAAATGAGCAGTTCTTC
TRBJ2-7 NA TRBV6-6 NA CASRRGVYEQYF TGTGCCAGCCGGAGGGGGGTCTACGAGCAGTACTTC
TRBJ1-2 NA TRBV5-1 NA CASSPQGANYGYTF TGCGCCAGCAGCCCACAAGGAGCTAACTATGGCTACACCTTC